The 24 T cell receptor beta chains below come from one sample, sequenced in a study of PD-1 blockade in classical Hodgkin lymphoma. Time point specified: cycle 4 day 1 (C4D1), after 6 weeks of nivolumab. Every patient experienced relapse after autologous stem cell transplantation, and brentuximab vedotin exposure varied. Purification of CD4+ T cells from thawed PBMCs was achieved by magnetic negative selection. Data came from immunoSEQ multiplex PCR; TCRdb stores just in-frame clones and leaves some out. The sample has about 30,000 clones, about 86% seen once. The sequenced sample was CD4+ T cells from blood, obtained before the fourth cycle of nivolumab. These receptors all stem from a human donor with classical Hodgkin lymphoma.

The V call is TRBV19, the J call TRBJ1-5; no definite D call. The CDR3 is made up of 13 amino acids. CDR1 is LNHDA, CDR2 SQIVND, per germline (reference sequence). V lost 4 bases to trimming and J lost 2 bases, with 6 bases between them. The CDR3 coding sequence is TGTGCCAGTAGTACGGTGGGCAATCAGCCCCAGCATTTT. Translated, it gives CASSTVGNQPQHF.

V and J are TRBV30 and TRBJ1-2; D is undetermined. The CDR3 spans 13 residues. V was trimmed by 1 base and J by 6 bases, leaving 12 bases between them. Per germline, CDR1 GTSNPN and CDR2 SVGIG (reference sequence). The CDR3 DNA reads TGTGCCTGGAGTGGTGTCATAGGCGATGGCTACACCTTC. As protein: CAWSGVIGDGYTF. Full variable domain (outside the CDR3, taken from reference TRBV30 and TRBJ1-2): SQTIHQWPATLVQPVGSPLSLECTVEGTSNPNLYWYRQAAGRGLQLLFYSVGIGQISSEVPQNLSASRPQDRQFILSSKKLLLSDSGFYLCAWSGVIGDGYTFGSGTRLTVV.

The chain couples TRBV7-9 to TRBJ2-7; D not certain. The CDR3 covers 12 residues. Trimming removed 4 bases from V and 4 bases from J, with 8 bases in between. Germline loops: CDR1 SEHNR, CDR2 FQNEAQ (reference sequence). CDR3 amino acids: CASSWANYEQYF. In DNA, the CDR3 is TGTGCCAGCAGCTGGGCAAATTACGAGCAGTACTTC.

J is TRBJ2-6 and V is TRBV5-6, with TRBD1 matching over 8 bases. The CDR3 loop spans 19 amino acids. The ends lost 4 bases at V and 0 bases at J; junction bases unmatched: 12. The germline V gene encodes CDR1 SGHDT and CDR2 YYEEEE. CDR3 sequence: CASSLYRDRKNSGANVLTF. The CDR3 nucleotides read TGTGCCAGCAGCCTCTACCGGGACAGGAAAAACTCTGGGGCCAACGTCCTGACTTTC.

This CDR3 reads CASSLLAGGSSYNEQFF. DNA for the CDR3: TGTGCCAGCAGCTTGCTAGCGGGGGGCAGCTCCTACAATGAGCAGTTCTTC. The chain couples TRBV5-5 to TRBJ2-1; 11 bases match TRBD2. CDR3 length equals 17 residues. CDR1 and CDR2 (germline): SGHKS, YYEKEE (reference sequence). With V trimmed by 1 base and J by 0 bases, 3 bases remained unmatched.

This clone was recorded once. The CDR3 DNA sequence: TGTGCCAGCAGCACCGAGACCGAGTTTTCACCCCTCCACTTT. Its translation: CASSTETEFSPLHF. The rearrangement links TRBV9 to TRBJ1-6; D is ambiguous. V dropped 4 bases and J dropped 9 bases, with 14 bases sitting between them. Germline V gene data show CDR1 as SGDLS and CDR2 as YYNGEE. The CDR3 spans 14 residues.

The gene calls are TRBV4-2 and TRBJ1-2; D is unclear. V was shortened by 1 base and J by 4 bases, with 16 bases between the two germline ends. Germline lookup yields CDR1 LGHNA and CDR2 YNFKEQ. The CDR3 extends over 16 amino acids. This CDR3 reads CASSQAGSAWIYGYTF. DNA for the CDR3: TGTGCCAGCAGCCAAGCTGGCTCAGCCTGGATCTATGGCTACACCTTC.

The CDR3 nucleotides are TGCGCCAGCAGCCACAGGACACTCGGGGGGTGCGGCGGGGAGCTGTTTTTT. This sequence encodes CASSHRTLGGCGGELFF. This chain connects TRBV4-3 to TRBJ2-2, with 7 bases fitting TRBD2. Germline V gene lookup returns CDR1 LGHNA and CDR2 YSLEER. The J segment lost 7 bases and the V segment lost 3 bases, leaving 14 bases of the junction unmatched. The CDR3 extends over 17 amino acids.

The chain recombines TRBV9 with TRBJ1-3; D is ambiguous. V shed 0 bases and J shed 3 bases, with 7 bases lying between them. CDR1 is SGDLS, CDR2 YYNGEE, per germline. The CDR3 sequence is 14 residues long. DNA of the CDR3: TGTGCCAGCAGCGTAGTTGGATATGGAAACACCATATATTTT. Protein product: CASSVVGYGNTIYF.

The gene calls are TRBV6-4 and TRBJ2-2; 9 bases are shared with TRBD2. The CDR3 runs 16 residues. Unmatched junction bases numbered 13, after V lost 8 bases and J lost 6 bases. CDR1 is MRHNA and CDR2 is SNTAGT in the germline V gene. The CDR3 DNA sequence: TGTGCCAGCCGAACTCCCCCGGGACTAGCTGCCGGGGAGCTGTTTTTT. This gives the protein CASRTPPGLAAGELFF.

The chain links TRBV2 to TRBJ1-4; a possible D gene is TRBD1 (5 bases). V was shortened by 4 bases and J by 3 bases, with 12 bases between the two germline ends. Germline lookup yields CDR1 SNHLY and CDR2 FYNNEI. The CDR3 runs 15 residues. The CDR3 spells CASSGLGEANEKLFF. DNA of the CDR3: TGTGCCAGCAGTGGGCTGGGGGAGGCTAATGAAAAACTGTTTTTT.

A single count supports this clone. The chain is built from TRBV7-2 and TRBJ2-3; perhaps TRBD2 as D (5 bases). The CDR3 covers 13 residues. Germline loops: CDR1 SGHTA, CDR2 FQGNSA. V was trimmed by 5 bases and J by 10 bases, leaving 16 bases between them. The CDR3: CASSQALGVSQYF. The CDR3 region has the DNA TGTGCCAGCAGCCAAGCCCTGGGAGTATCGCAGTATTTT.

The rearrangement joins TRBV6-4 to TRBJ1-1; D not certain. Looked up from germline, CDR1 is MRHNA and CDR2 is SNTAGT. This CDR3 comprises 14 residues. The V gene lost 6 bases and the J gene lost 8 bases, with 19 bases spanning the gap. In DNA, the CDR3 is TGTGCCAGCAGAGATGGCCCTAGAGGAGGAGAAGCTTTCTTT. This translates into CASRDGPRGGEAFF.

Here the CDR3 DNA reads TGTGCCAGCAGCTTACCTGGCGGGGGCGAAGAGACCCAGTACTTC. Translation: CASSLPGGGEETQYF. The rearrangement joins TRBV7-3 to TRBJ2-5, with D perhaps matching TRBD2 (7 bases). Trimming removed 2 bases from V and 3 bases from J, with 13 bases in between. Germline CDR1 reads SGHTA; CDR2 reads FQGTGA. CDR3 length: 15 residues.

The V call is TRBV11-2, the J call TRBJ2-4, with 7 bases that match TRBD1. V was pared by 5 bases and J by 1 base, with 5 bases of the junction left unmatched. CDR3 length: 15 amino acids. The germline gives CDR1 SGHAT, CDR2 FQNNGV. The CDR3, as DNA: TGTGCCAGCAGCCTACAGGGGCTTGCCAAAAACATTCAGTACTTC. Translation: CASSLQGLAKNIQYF.

The chain recombines TRBV18 with TRBJ1-6, with D perhaps matching TRBD1 (5 bases). Germline V gene lookup returns CDR1 KGHSH and CDR2 LQKENI. V lost 6 bases and J 7 bases, leaving 19 bases between the germline ends. The CDR3 loop spans 16 amino acids. The CDR3 is CASSSNSRRGNSPLHF. In DNA, the CDR3 is TGTGCCAGCTCGTCAAATTCCAGGAGGGGCAATTCACCCCTCCACTTT.

The chain combines TRBV4-1 with TRBJ2-3, with D perhaps TRBD1 or TRBD2 (5 bases each). The CDR3 covers 17 residues. V shed 1 base and J shed 4 bases, with 18 bases lying between them. CDR1 is MGHRA and CDR2 is YSYEKL in the germline V gene. The DNA of the CDR3 is TGCGCCAGCAGCCAAGGTATCTTGAGGGGTAAGGCAGATACGCAGTATTTT. Amino acids: CASSQGILRGKADTQYF.

V gene TRBV2 combines with J gene TRBJ2-6, with unresolved D. CDR3 length: 14 amino acids. V lost 6 bases and J lost 1, with 7 bases in between. CDR1 and CDR2 (germline): SNHLY, FYNNEI. The CDR3 is CASRITSGANVLTF. The CDR3 DNA is TGTGCCAGCAGGATAACTTCTGGGGCCAACGTCCTGACTTTC.

V gene TRBV6-6 combines with J gene TRBJ1-1; D may be TRBD1 (5 bases). Germline values: CDR1 MNHNY, CDR2 SVGAGI (reference sequence). The CDR3 is 14 residues long. The ends were cut back, 0 bases at V and 3 bases at J, with 8 bases in the middle. The CDR3 here is CASSYSGGDTEAFF. In nucleotides, the CDR3 is TGTGCCAGCAGTTACTCGGGGGGGGACACTGAAGCTTTCTTT.

Only a few counts were recorded for this clone. V gene TRBV10-3 combines with J gene TRBJ1-5; D gene unclear. CDR3 length equals 12 residues. The V gene's germline CDR1 is ENHRY and CDR2 SYGVKD. V shed 4 bases and J shed 3 bases, with 4 bases lying between them. The chain's CDR3 is CAISGINQPQHF. The CDR3 region has the DNA TGTGCCATCAGTGGGATCAATCAGCCCCAGCATTTT.

The V and J genes are TRBV28 and TRBJ2-3; 16 nucleotides align to TRBD2. From germline, CDR1 is MDHEN and CDR2 SYDVKM. The trim removed 4 bases at V and 3 bases at J, leaving 7 bases unmatched. The CDR3 spans 18 residues. For the CDR3, the DNA is TGTGCCAGCAGTTCCGGGACTAGCGGGGGGGCCTGGACAGATACGCAGTATTTT. Amino acid sequence: CASSSGTSGGAWTDTQYF.

The chain joins TRBV19 to TRBJ2-7; 10 bases fit TRBD1. The CDR3 spans 15 residues. Trimming at V came to 5 bases and at J to 4 bases, leaving 8 bases not matched to a gene. CDR1 LNHDA and CDR2 SQIVND come from the germline V gene (reference sequence). Here the CDR3 reads CASSSGDRGIYEQYF. The CDR3 DNA is TGTGCCAGTAGTTCGGGGGACAGGGGAATATACGAGCAGTACTTC.

The rearrangement uses TRBV28 and TRBJ1-1, with 7 bases aligning to TRBD1. The CDR3 contains 13 residues. In germline, CDR1 is MDHEN, CDR2 SYDVKM. The CDR3 sequence: CSPREGAGTEAFF. The CDR3 nucleotides are TGTTCCCCCAGGGAGGGGGCGGGAACTGAAGCTTTCTTT.

The V call is TRBV30, the J call TRBJ1-5; D possibly corresponds to TRBD1 (5 bases). The CDR3 spans 13 residues. Germline CDR1 and CDR2: GTSNPN and SVGIG (reference sequence). The ends were cut back, 4 bases at V and 4 bases at J, with 11 bases in the middle. In nucleotides, the CDR3 is TGTGCCTGGAAGGTCGGGGGAAATCAGCCCCAGCATTTT. It is translated as CAWKVGGNQPQHF.